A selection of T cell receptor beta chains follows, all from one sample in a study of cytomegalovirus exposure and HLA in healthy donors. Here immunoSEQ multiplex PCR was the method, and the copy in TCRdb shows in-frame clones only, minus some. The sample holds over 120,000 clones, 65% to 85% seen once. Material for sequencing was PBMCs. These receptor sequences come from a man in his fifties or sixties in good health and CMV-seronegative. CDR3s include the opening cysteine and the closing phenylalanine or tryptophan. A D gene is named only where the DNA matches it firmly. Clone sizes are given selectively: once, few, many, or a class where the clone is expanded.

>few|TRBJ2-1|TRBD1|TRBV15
TGTGCCACCAGCTCCAAACCGGGACAGGGAACGAATGAGCAGTTCTTC
CATSSKPGQGTNEQFF
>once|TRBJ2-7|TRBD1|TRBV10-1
TGCGCCAGCAGTGCCGGGACAGCTTCCTACGAGCAGTACTTC
CASSAGTASYEQYF
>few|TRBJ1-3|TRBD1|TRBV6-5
TGTGCCAGCAGTCCACAGGGGATCTCTGGAAACACCATATATTTT
CASSPQGISGNTIYF
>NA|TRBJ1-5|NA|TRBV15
TGTGCCACCAGCAGAGATGGTCCGGGGATGGGGTATCAGCCCCAGCATTTT
CATSRDGPGMGYQPQHF
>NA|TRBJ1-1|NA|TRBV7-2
TGTGCCAGCAGCTTCACAGGGCAGGGGACTGAAGCTTTCTTT
CASSFTGQGTEAFF
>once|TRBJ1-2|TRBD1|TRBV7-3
TGTGCCAGCAGCTTAGGGACAGGGGACTATGGCTACACCTTC
CASSLGTGDYGYTF
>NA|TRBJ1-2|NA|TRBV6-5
TGTGCCAGCAGGGTTGGGACATCCTCAGGGAGTGGCTACACCTTC
CASRVGTSSGSGYTF
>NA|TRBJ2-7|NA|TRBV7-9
TGTGCCAGCAGCTCGTTGGGGGCGTCGAGGGACGAGCAGTACTTC
CASSSLGASRDEQYF
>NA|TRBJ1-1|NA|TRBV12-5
TGTGCTAGTGGTTTAGGGGTGGGCACTGAAGCTTTCTTT
CASGLGVGTEAFF
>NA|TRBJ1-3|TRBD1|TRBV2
TGTGCCAGCAGTGCCTGGGACAGCGGGGGAAACACCATATATTTT
CASSAWDSGGNTIYF
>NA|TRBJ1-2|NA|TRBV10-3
TGTGCCATCAGGCAACAGGGTGATCCCTATGGCTACACCTTC
CAIRQQGDPYGYTF
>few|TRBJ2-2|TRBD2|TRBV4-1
TGCGCCAGCAGCCAAGGCCGGGGAGGGGACACCGGGGAGCTGTTTTTT
CASSQGRGGDTGELFF
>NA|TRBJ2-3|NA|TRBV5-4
TGTGCCAGCAGCGCACGGACAGCTTTGGGCACAGATACGCAGTATTTT
CASSARTALGTDTQYF
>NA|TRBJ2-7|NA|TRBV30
TGTGCCTGGAGTCAACCTAGAGGCGAGCAGTACTTC
CAWSQPRGEQYF
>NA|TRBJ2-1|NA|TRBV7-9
TGTGCCAGCAGCTTAGGTGGCAGGGACAATGAGCAGTTCTTC
CASSLGGRDNEQFF
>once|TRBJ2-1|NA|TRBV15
TGTGCCACCAGCAGAGATCAGTCCTCGGGCTACAATGAGCAGTTCTTC
CATSRDQSSGYNEQFF
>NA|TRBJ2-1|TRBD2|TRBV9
TGTGCCAGCAGCGTAGTGGCTAGCGGGAGGGCCGAGTTCTTC
CASSVVASGRAEFF
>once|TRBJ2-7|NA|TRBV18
TGTGCCAGCTCACTCGGGACAAAATCCTACGAGCAGTACTTC
CASSLGTKSYEQYF
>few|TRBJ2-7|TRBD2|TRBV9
TGTGCCAGCAGCCTTAGCGGGGGGTCGCCAAAAAGCCAGGAGCAGTACTTC
CASSLSGGSPKSQEQYF
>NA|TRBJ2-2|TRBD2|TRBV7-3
TGTGCCAGCAGCGCCGCTAGCGGGGGGTTGACCGGGGAGCTGTTTTTT
CASSAASGGLTGELFF
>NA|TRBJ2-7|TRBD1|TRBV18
TGTGCCAGCTCACCTGGGACAGTTAACTACGAGCAGTACTTC
CASSPGTVNYEQYF
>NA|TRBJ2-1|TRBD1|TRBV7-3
TGTGCCAGCAGCTTATTACCAGGGGGATCCTTCAATGAGCAGTTCTTC
CASSLLPGGSFNEQFF
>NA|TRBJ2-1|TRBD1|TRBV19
TGTGCCAGTACCCTGGGGCCCAGGGGGCCCCTTGGCGAGCAGTTCTTC
CASTLGPRGPLGEQFF
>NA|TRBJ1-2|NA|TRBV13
TGTGCCAGCAGCTCCGACAGCTACTATGGCTACACCTTC
CASSSDSYYGYTF
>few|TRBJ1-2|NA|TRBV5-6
TGTGCCAGCAGCCCCTCGACGGGGGTCAGCACCTTC
CASSPSTGVSTF
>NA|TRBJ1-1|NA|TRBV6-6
TGTGCCAGCAGTAGAGTCCAGAACACTGAAGCTTTCTTT
CASSRVQNTEAFF
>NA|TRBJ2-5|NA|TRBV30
TGTGCCTGGACCCATCTGGACACCTACCAAGAGACCCAGTACTTC
CAWTHLDTYQETQYF
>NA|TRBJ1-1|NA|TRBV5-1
TGCGCCAGCAGCTTGTTAGAGTTCCCCACTACTGAAGCTTTCTTT
CASSLLEFPTTEAFF
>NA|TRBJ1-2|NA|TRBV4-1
TGCGCCAGCAGCCAATCGGACAGAAACTATGGCTACACCTTC
CASSQSDRNYGYTF